The 7 T cell receptor beta chains given below trace back to one sample, sequenced in a study of blood T cell repertoires in COVID-19. The protocol was immunoSEQ multiplex PCR, while the TCRdb copy is restricted to in-frame clones and leaves out a portion. In the table there are under 300,000 clones, less than 85% of which are singletons. Material for sequencing was peripheral blood. The receptor set was obtained from a woman over 75 with active or convalescent COVID-19.

The chain joins TRBV27 to TRBJ2-1; a possible D gene is TRBD1 (5 bases). The germline CDR1 and CDR2 sequences are MNHEY and SMNVEV (reference sequence). The CDR3 contains 16 residues. Trimming removed 2 bases from V and 3 bases from J, with 14 bases in between. CDR3: CASSLGGQTYYNEQFF. The CDR3 nucleotides are TGTGCCAGCAGTTTAGGCGGACAAACTTACTACAATGAGCAGTTCTTC.

The chain employs TRBV10-3 and TRBJ1-6, with TRBD1 identical over 8 bases. CDR1 is ENHRY, CDR2 SYGVKD, per germline. CDR3 length: 13 amino acids. The V segment lost 5 bases and the J segment 8 bases; nucleotides outside the gene matches: 2. The CDR3, as DNA: TGTGCCATCAGTCCAGGGGGCGATTCACCCCTCCACTTT. Translating gives CAISPGGDSPLHF.

The rearrangement joins TRBV5-4 to TRBJ1-2; TRBD1 matches 7 bases. The V and J ends lost 5 bases and 0 bases, in that order; junction bases with no gene match: 4. Germline-derived CDR1 and CDR2 are SGHNT and YYREEE (reference sequence). The CDR3 covers 14 residues. In DNA form, the CDR3 reads TGTGCCAGCAGGGGGACAGTTACTAACTATGGCTACACCTTC. It is translated as CASRGTVTNYGYTF.

The V gene is TRBV25-1, the J gene TRBJ2-3; D might be TRBD2 (5 bases). The CDR3 contains 16 residues. V lost 4 bases and J lost 2, with 16 bases in between. Looked up from germline, CDR1 is MGHDK and CDR2 is SYGVNS. The CDR3 loop is CASSVRVSGITDTQYF. The CDR3 DNA sequence: TGTGCCAGCAGTGTTCGAGTAAGCGGAATCACAGATACGCAGTATTTT.

The rearrangement joins TRBV28 to TRBJ1-4, with D maybe TRBD1 (5 bases). Germline V CDR1 and CDR2: MDHEN, SYDVKM. The CDR3 is made up of 18 amino acids. Trimming left V 1 base short and J 0 bases short, with 15 bases between. The CDR3 protein is CASSLLTQGLATNEKLFF. The DNA of the CDR3 is TGTGCCAGCAGTTTATTAACGCAGGGCCTCGCAACTAATGAAAAACTGTTTTTT.

This clone was observed a single time. The chain joins TRBV7-9 to TRBJ1-2; D is ambiguous. Per germline, CDR1 SEHNR and CDR2 FQNEAQ (reference sequence). The CDR3 length is 12 residues. V was clipped by 5 bases and J by 8 bases, with 12 bases between them. CDR3 sequence: CASSPRLRGYTF. As DNA, the CDR3 is TGTGCCAGCAGCCCTCGCCTGCGAGGCTACACCTTC.

In DNA, the CDR3 is TGCGCCAGCAGCCAAGATTGGGGACAGGGAGGAGGCTACACCTTC. Its translation: CASSQDWGQGGGYTF. The chain employs TRBV4-1 and TRBJ1-2; TRBD1 matches 9 bases. The V gene's germline CDR1 is MGHRA and CDR2 YSYEKL. The V gene end was trimmed by 0 bases and the J gene end by 8 bases; junction bases not matched to a gene: 7. CDR3 length equals 15 residues.